This T cell receptor beta chain emerged from a study of PD-L1 blockade in urothelial cancer. Study context: Once treatment had started, blood was analyzed at 3 weeks (second dose) and again at 6 weeks.

The germline gives CDR1 MNHEY, CDR2 SMNVEV (reference sequence). V lost 6 bases, J lost 0 bases, and 23 bases lay in between. This CDR3 comprises 18 residues. Time point indicated: pretreatment peripheral blood. Libraries were prepared by immunoSEQ multiplex PCR; TCRdb keeps only in-frame clonotypes and omits some of them. The sample includes more than 75,000 clones, 80% to 85% of them seen just once. This chain connects TRBV27 to TRBJ1-2; a possible D gene is TRBD1 (5 bases). The sequence derives from a man in his sixties with urothelial cancer. The sequences come from PBMCs, collected around atezolizumab (anti-PD-L1) treatment. The CDR3 reads CASSPSPGTSQANYGYTF. CDR3 coding DNA: TGTGCCAGCAGCCCCTCTCCCGGGACTTCCCAGGCTAACTATGGCTACACCTTC.